A selection of T cell receptor beta chains follows, all from one sample in a study of cytomegalovirus exposure and HLA in healthy donors. This table comes from immunoSEQ multiplex PCR, and its TCRdb copy is limited to in-frame clones, with some not included. The sample has 200,000 to 300,000 clones; around four fifths are singletons. The sequencing sample was made of PBMCs. The origin of the receptors is a woman in her 40s in good health and CMV-seropositive. Both conserved end residues are part of each CDR3.

CASSRVRDRAFSPVIEQYF TRBV7-2
CTSSHKGGRGRVAKNIQYF TRBV1
CASSVGWNTEAFF TRBV19
CASSLIQGSSYNEQFF TRBV11-2
CAIREEEDTEAFF TRBV10-3
CASSRLRDTPYEQYF TRBV14
CASSLRQAAYEQYF TRBV28
CASSERGGSEKLFF TRBV19
CASSDSGGGQPQHF TRBV2
CASSSYTPRGLAGGEQYF TRBV7-2
CASSLGKGTEAFF TRBV11-3
CASSSSPAFTSVRETQYF TRBV11-3
CASSLVGGTQYF TRBV7-2
CASMAAYEQYF TRBV2
CASSSDGGQYF TRBV5-4
CASSLSGDPTDTQYF TRBV5-1
CASSPTGKDGYTF TRBV6-4
CASSYPPHTIRGRDGYTF TRBV28
CAWRTGRVYGYTF TRBV30
CAISKDTYEQFF TRBV10-3
CATTGDRNTQYF TRBV27
CASRDQTSAADTQYF TRBV2
CASSTRTSATYNEQFF TRBV19
CASSLAGGPFEQFF TRBV7-2
CASSFPERDSDTQYF TRBV7-9
CASSSSREVRQQYF TRBV7-2
CASSSDRAAGYTF TRBV28
CATSRDQGGHPTNEQFF TRBV15